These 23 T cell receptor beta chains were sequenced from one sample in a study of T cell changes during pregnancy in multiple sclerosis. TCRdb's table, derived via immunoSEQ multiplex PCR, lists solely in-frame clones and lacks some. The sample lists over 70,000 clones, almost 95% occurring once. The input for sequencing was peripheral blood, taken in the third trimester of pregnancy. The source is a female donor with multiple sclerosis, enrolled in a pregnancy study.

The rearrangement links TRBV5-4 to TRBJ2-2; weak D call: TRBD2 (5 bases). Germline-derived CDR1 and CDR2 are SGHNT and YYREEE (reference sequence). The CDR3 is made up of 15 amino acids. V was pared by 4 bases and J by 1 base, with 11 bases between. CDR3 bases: TGTGCCAGCAGCCCCCCAGGAGGGAACACCGGGGAGCTGTTTTTT. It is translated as CASSPPGGNTGELFF.

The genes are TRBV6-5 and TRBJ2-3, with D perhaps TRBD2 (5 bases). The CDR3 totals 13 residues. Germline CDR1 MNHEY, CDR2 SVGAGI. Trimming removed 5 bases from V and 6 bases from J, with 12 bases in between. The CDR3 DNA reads TGTGCCAGCAGTCCCGTGGTAGCGGATACGCAGTATTTT. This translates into CASSPVVADTQYF.

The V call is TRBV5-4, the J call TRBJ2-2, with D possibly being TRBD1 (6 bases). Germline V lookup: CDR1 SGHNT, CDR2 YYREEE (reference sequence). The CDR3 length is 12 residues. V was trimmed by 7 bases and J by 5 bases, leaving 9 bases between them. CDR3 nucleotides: TGTGCCAGCGAGGGGGATACCGGGGAGCTGTTTTTT. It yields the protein CASEGDTGELFF.

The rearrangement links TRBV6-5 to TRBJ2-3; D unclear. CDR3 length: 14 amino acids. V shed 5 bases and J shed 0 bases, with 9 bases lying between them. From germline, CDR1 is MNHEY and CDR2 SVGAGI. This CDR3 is CASSRTASTDTQYF. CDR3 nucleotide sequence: TGTGCCAGCAGTCGTACAGCTAGCACAGATACGCAGTATTTT.

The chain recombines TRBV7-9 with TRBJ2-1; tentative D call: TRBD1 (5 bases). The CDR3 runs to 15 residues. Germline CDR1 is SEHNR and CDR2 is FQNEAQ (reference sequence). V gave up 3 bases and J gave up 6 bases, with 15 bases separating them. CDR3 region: CASSFWAGLGNEQFF. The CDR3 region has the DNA TGTGCCAGCAGCTTCTGGGCAGGGTTGGGCAATGAGCAGTTCTTC.

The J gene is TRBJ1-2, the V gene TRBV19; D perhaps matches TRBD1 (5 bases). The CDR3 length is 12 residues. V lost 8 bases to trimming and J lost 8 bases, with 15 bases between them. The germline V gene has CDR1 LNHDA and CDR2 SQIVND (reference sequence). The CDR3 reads CASGYGARGYTF. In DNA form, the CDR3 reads TGTGCCAGTGGCTATGGGGCGCGCGGCTACACCTTC. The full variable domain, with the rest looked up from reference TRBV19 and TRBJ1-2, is DGGITQSPKYLFRKEGQNVTLSCEQNLNHDAMYWYRQDPGQGLRLIYYSQIVNDFQKGDIAEGYSVSREKKESFPLTVTSAQKNPTAFYLCASGYGARGYTFGSGTRLTVV.

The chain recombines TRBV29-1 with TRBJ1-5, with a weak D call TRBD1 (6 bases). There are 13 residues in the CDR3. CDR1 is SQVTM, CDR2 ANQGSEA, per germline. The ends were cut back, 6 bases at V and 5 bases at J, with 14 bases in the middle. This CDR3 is CSVVGGRDQPQHF. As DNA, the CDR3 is TGCAGCGTAGTGGGGGGGCGGGATCAGCCCCAGCATTTT.

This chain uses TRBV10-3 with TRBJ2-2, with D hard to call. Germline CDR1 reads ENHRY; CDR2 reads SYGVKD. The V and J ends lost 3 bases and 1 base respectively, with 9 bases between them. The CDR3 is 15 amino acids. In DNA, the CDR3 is TGTGCCATCAGTGACAGGCAAAAGAACACCGGGGAGCTGTTTTTT. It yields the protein CAISDRQKNTGELFF.

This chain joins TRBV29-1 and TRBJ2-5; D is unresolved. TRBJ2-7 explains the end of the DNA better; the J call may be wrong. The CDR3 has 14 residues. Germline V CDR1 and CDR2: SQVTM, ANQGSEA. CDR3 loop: CSVVVQANTYEQYF. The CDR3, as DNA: TGCAGCGTTGTTGTGCAGGCGAACACCTACGAGCAGTACTTC.

The CDR3 DNA is TGTGCCAGCAGTTTTCGGACAGGGGGAGGGGAGCAGTACTTC. This sequence encodes CASSFRTGGGEQYF. This chain connects TRBV6-1 to TRBJ2-7, with 10 bases matching TRBD1. The CDR3 consists of 14 residues. V dropped 5 bases and J dropped 7; count of bases not matched to a gene: 8. The germline gives CDR1 MNHNS, CDR2 SASEGT.

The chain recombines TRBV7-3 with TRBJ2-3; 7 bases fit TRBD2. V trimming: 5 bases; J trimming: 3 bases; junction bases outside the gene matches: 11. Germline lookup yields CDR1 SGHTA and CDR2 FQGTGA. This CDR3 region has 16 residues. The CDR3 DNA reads TGTGCCAGCAGCCCCATCGGCGGGAGTGGGACAGATACGCAGTATTTT. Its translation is CASSPIGGSGTDTQYF.

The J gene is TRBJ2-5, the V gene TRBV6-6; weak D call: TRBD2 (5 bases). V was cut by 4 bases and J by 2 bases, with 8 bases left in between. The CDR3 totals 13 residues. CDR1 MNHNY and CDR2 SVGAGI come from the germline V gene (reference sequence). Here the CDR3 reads CASSSSGQETQYF. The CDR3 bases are TGTGCCAGCAGTTCCAGCGGTCAAGAGACCCAGTACTTC.

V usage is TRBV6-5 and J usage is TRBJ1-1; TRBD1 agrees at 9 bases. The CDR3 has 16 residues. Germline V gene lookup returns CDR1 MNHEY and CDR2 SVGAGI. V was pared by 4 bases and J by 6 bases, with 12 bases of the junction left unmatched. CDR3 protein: CASSSTDRGRFAEAFF. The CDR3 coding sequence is TGTGCCAGCAGTTCGACGGACAGGGGTCGGTTCGCTGAAGCTTTCTTT.

As DNA, the CDR3 is TGTGCCAGCAGAGGACAAATACCTAACAATGAGCAGTTCTTC. This translates into CASRGQIPNNEQFF. The chain combines TRBV2 with TRBJ2-1; a possible D gene is TRBD1 (5 bases). The germline V gene encodes CDR1 SNHLY and CDR2 FYNNEI. CDR3 size: 14 residues. Trimming took 6 bases from V and 5 from J, leaving 14 bases between them.

The chain's CDR3 is CASSSQVYNEQFF. The CDR3 DNA reads TGTGCCAGCAGTTCCCAGGTTTACAATGAGCAGTTCTTC. The rearrangement uses TRBV27 and TRBJ2-1; no clear D gene. The ends were cut back, 4 bases at V and 4 bases at J, with 8 bases in the middle. Germline assignment: CDR1 MNHEY and CDR2 SMNVEV (reference sequence). The CDR3 is 13 residues long.

In DNA form, the CDR3 reads TGTGCCAGCAGCCCGACAGGGTCTAATGAAAAACTGTTTTTT. As protein: CASSPTGSNEKLFF. V is TRBV16 and J is TRBJ1-4, with 7 nucleotides matching TRBD1. Germline values: CDR1 KGHSY, CDR2 FQNENV. The CDR3 extends over 14 amino acids. V lost 4 bases, J lost 3 bases, and 2 bases stayed unmatched.

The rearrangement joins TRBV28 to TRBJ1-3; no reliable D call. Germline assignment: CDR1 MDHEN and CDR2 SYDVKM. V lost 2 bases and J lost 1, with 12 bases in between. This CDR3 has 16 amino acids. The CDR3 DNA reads TGTGCCAGCAGTTTACCAAACAGACAATCTGGAAACACCATATATTTT. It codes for CASSLPNRQSGNTIYF.

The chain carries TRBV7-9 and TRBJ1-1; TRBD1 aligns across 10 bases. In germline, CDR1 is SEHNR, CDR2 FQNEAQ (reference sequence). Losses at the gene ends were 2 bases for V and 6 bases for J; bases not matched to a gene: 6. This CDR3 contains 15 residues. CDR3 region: CASSLNTGQGSEAFF. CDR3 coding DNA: TGTGCCAGCAGCTTAAATACGGGACAGGGGTCTGAAGCTTTCTTT.

CDR3 sequence reads: CASSFLGQLEAFF. The CDR3 DNA reads TGTGCCAGCAGTTTCCTCGGACAGCTTGAAGCTTTCTTT. The chain joins TRBV6-5 to TRBJ1-1; TRBD1 might be the D (6 bases). This CDR3 comprises 13 residues. Per the germline V gene, CDR1 is MNHEY and CDR2 is SVGAGI. Trimming shortened V by 4 bases and J by 7 bases, and 13 bases separated the two germline ends.

CDR3 nucleotides: TGTGCCAGCAGTGTCGAAGGGACTAGCGGGACGAGGGAGCAGTTCTTC. Its protein product is CASSVEGTSGTREQFF. The chain has TRBV6-4 and TRBJ2-1; 13 positions match TRBD2. Per the germline V gene, CDR1 is MRHNA and CDR2 is SNTAGT. The CDR3 loop spans 16 amino acids. Unmatched junction bases numbered 10, after V lost 4 bases and J lost 10 bases.

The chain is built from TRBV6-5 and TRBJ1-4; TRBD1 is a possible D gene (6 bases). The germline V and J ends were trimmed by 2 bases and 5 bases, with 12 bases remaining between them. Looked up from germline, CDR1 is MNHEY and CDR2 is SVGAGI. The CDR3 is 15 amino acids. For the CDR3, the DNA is TGTGCCAGCAGTTACCGTGGACAGCGAAATGAAAAACTGTTTTTT. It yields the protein CASSYRGQRNEKLFF.

The CDR3 loop reads CARLGRANEKLFF. CDR3 bases: TGCGCCCGCCTGGGGAGGGCTAATGAAAAACTGTTTTTT. J is TRBJ1-4 and V is TRBV10-1, with no clear D. Germline values: CDR1 WNHNN, CDR2 SYGVQD (reference sequence). The CDR3 covers 13 residues. Trimming left V 11 bases short and J 3 bases short, with 13 bases between.

CDR3 sequence (DNA): TGTGCCAGCAGCTACCGGGGGGGGTTTAAGGGAGGGCCCTACGAGCAGTACTTC. The encoded protein is CASSYRGGFKGGPYEQYF. This chain links TRBV7-9 with TRBJ2-7, with 8 positions matching TRBD2. The CDR3 has 18 residues. Germline V lookup: CDR1 SEHNR, CDR2 FQNEAQ (reference sequence). Losses at the gene ends were 4 bases for V and 2 bases for J; bases not matched to a gene: 16. The variable domain in full, completed from reference TRBV7-9 and TRBJ2-7, reads DTGVSQNPRHKITKRGQNVTFRCDPISEHNRLYWYRQTLGQGPEFLTYFQNEAQLEKSRLLSDRFSAERPKGSFSTLEIQRTEQGDSAMYLCASSYRGGFKGGPYEQYFGPGTRLTVT.